The sequence of this TCR beta chain was determined in a study of blood T cell dynamics during melanoma immunotherapy. Here immunoSEQ multiplex PCR was the method, and the copy in TCRdb shows in-frame clones only, minus some. The sample yields 15,000 to 20,000 clones, 90% to 95% seen once. Trimming left V 7 bases short and J 9 bases short, with 22 bases between. Germline-derived CDR1 and CDR2 are SEHNR and FQNEAQ (reference sequence). The CDR3 sequence is 15 residues long. Stated time point: pre-treatment baseline. Sampling occurred pretreatment (T0) and at week 3 (W3), after cycle one of checkpoint blockade. Note on this clone: Antigen specificity is unknown.

Study-wide results and caveats: Disease-control patients' PBMC repertoires became either more clonal or more diverse at W3. Whether repertoire-driving clones were melanoma-specific could not be determined.

This clonotype was obtained from a human donor with melanoma. V and J are TRBV7-9 and TRBJ2-1; no firm D call. Sequencing was performed on blood, taken from a patient treated with checkpoint blockade. CDR3 nucleotide sequence: TGTGCCAGCACCTTTCTAGGTGGGCCGTTCAGTGAGCAGTTCTTC. This translates into CASTFLGGPFSEQFF.